Sequencing of this T cell receptor (beta chain) was carried out in a study of blood T cell repertoires in COVID-19. Measured with immunoSEQ multiplex PCR; TCRdb has only the in-frame clones, and not every one. The sample yields a few hundred thousand clones, 90% to 95% seen once. The sequence derives from a human donor in a cohort exposed to, infected with or recovered from COVID-19 (not recorded which). The donor label of this sample is uncertain. Source material: PBMCs or T cells enriched from blood (not recorded which).

CDR3 DNA: TGTGCCAGCAAGGGGGTGGGGATCTACGAGCAGTACTTC. Protein sequence: CASKGVGIYEQYF. The J gene is TRBJ2-7, the V gene TRBV2; a possible D gene is TRBD1 (6 bases). V lost 7 bases to trimming and J lost 3 bases, with 13 bases between them. This CDR3 contains 13 residues. Looked up from germline, CDR1 is SNHLY and CDR2 is FYNNEI.